There are many counts of the clone carrying this T cell receptor beta chain. What it binds is unknown. V was shortened by 6 bases and J by 5 bases, with 13 bases between the two germline ends. The CDR3 spans 13 residues. The germline gives CDR1 SNHLY, CDR2 FYNNEI. The cDNA was produced through 5'RACE with 10-nucleotide random UMIs. One entry per CDR3 protein, called by TCRdb with MiXCR from the 5' RACE reads. The table has 15,000 to 20,000 distinct CDR3 sequences, around 10% seen once. This sample was taken from a study of neurological immune-mediated disorders. Study-level results: No sharing of CDR3 amino acid sequences was observed among expanded clones across subjects, suggesting private repertoires in all groups.

The TCR was taken from a woman aged 45-59 years in good health. Sample: CD8+ T cells from blood. V gene TRBV2 combines with J gene TRBJ1-1; D call uncertain. Written as DNA, the CDR3 is TGTGCCAGCAGAACGGGTGTTAGTACTGAAGCTTTCTTT. This codes for CASRTGVSTEAFF.